These 22 T cell receptor beta chains share one sample of origin, sequenced in a study of T cell clonality in common variable immunodeficiency. Points from the study as a whole: Fewer deletions and N-nucleotide insertions were reportedly seen in common variable immunodeficiency TCR beta sequences.

Their target antigens are unknown. Sequencing used immunoSEQ multiplex PCR; TCRdb keeps in-frame clones, though not all of them. Sampling found around 24,000 clones, none seen once. Specimen: peripheral blood mononuclear cells. Receptor source: a human donor with common variable immunodeficiency.

This clone was seen a handful of times. The read gets to within 3 residues of the CDR3 end, and the germline J gene fills in the rest. The V gene is TRBV11-2, the J gene TRBJ2-3; either TRBD1 or TRBD2 may fit D (6 bases each). Germline values: CDR1 SGHAT, CDR2 FQNNGV. The length of the CDR3 is 13 residues. V lost 4 bases and J 5 bases, leaving 10 bases between the germline ends. The CDR3 DNA, read in part, is TGTGCCAGCAGCTGGAGGGGGAGAGATACG. Residues: CASSWRGRDT. The whole CDR3 protein is CASSWRGRDTQYF.

This clone was counted between two and nine times. The DNA ends 3 residues before the CDR3 does, and the rest of the CDR3 is filled in from the germline J gene. The J gene is TRBJ2-7, the V gene TRBV5-1; TRBD1 might be the D (6 bases). Germline loops: CDR1 SGHRS, CDR2 YFSETQ. Trimming removed 0 bases from V and 5 bases from J, with 9 bases in between. CDR3 length equals 13 residues. The covered CDR3 bases are TGCGCCAGCAGCTTGGCCCGGACAGACGAG. As protein: CASSLARTDE. In full, the CDR3 reads CASSLARTDEQYF.

In regard to this clone: The CDR3 end is not reached by the read, which stops 3 residues before it; the germline J gene fills it in. The chain couples TRBV19 to TRBJ2-2; 7 bases line up with TRBD1. The CDR3 is 15 residues long. After removal of 7 bases from V and 4 bases from J, the junction contained 9 bases not matched to a gene. The V gene's germline CDR1 is LNHDA and CDR2 SQIVND (reference sequence). CDR3 amino acids: CASMDQGVGTGELFF. The sequenced CDR3 bases are TGTGCCAGTATGGATCAGGGGGTCGGCACCGGGGAG.

This clone was counted between two and nine times. Sequencing ends 3 residues short of the CDR3 end; the germline J gene provides the rest. The rearrangement uses TRBV6-2 or TRBV6-3 and TRBJ2-1, with TRBD1 identical over 7 bases. V shed 8 bases, J shed 0 bases, and the junction held 10 bases outside the gene matches. The CDR3 is made up of 16 amino acids. CDR1 and CDR2 (germline): MNHEY, SVGEGT. The covered CDR3 bases are TGTGCCAGCCGCCCAATGACAGGGCGCTCCTACAATGAG. Amino acids: CASRPMTGRSYNE. The whole CDR3 reads CASRPMTGRSYNEQFF.

This clone was counted only a few times. The sequenced fragment ends 3 residues before the CDR3 boundary, so the rest is inferred from the germline J gene. The V and J genes are TRBV11-2 and TRBJ2-7; D is uncertain. Trimming took off 5 bases at V and 0 bases at J, with 11 bases between the two ends. CDR1 and CDR2 (germline): SGHAT, FQNNGV. There are 14 residues in the CDR3. CDR3 DNA, as far as it was read: TGTGCCAGCAGCCTCTCAAGCATCTCCTACGAG. Translation gives CASSLSSISYE. The entire CDR3 sequence reads CASSLSSISYEQYF.

About this clone: One junction end disagrees with the germline gene, perhaps due to a read error. The CDR3 end lies 3 residues beyond the end of the read and is filled in from the germline J gene. This chain joins TRBV7-9 and TRBJ2-7, with 7 nucleotides matching TRBD1. Germline V lookup: CDR1 SEHNR, CDR2 FQNEAQ (reference sequence). The CDR3 totals 14 residues. Here the CDR3 reads CSSSSGQKAYEQYF. Incomplete CDR3 DNA: TGTTCCAGCAGCTCGGGACAGAAGGCCTACGAG.

This clone showed up many times. Read data end 3 residues before the CDR3 end; the end is taken from the germline J gene. This chain uses TRBV5-4 with TRBJ2-7, with TRBD2 identical over 14 bases. Per the germline V gene, CDR1 is SGHNT and CDR2 is YYREEE (reference sequence). V lost 3 bases and J lost 5; bases outside the gene matches: 1. This CDR3 is 14 amino acids long. The CDR3 spells CASSSGLAGDEQYF. CDR3 DNA (partial): TGTGCCAGCAGCTCGGGACTAGCGGGAGACGAG.

This clone came up many times. The CDR3 spells CSAIRASYEQYF. The covered CDR3 bases are TGCAGTGCTATAAGGGCCTCCTACGAG. This chain joins TRBV20-1 and TRBJ2-7; D is undetermined. The read terminates 3 residues ahead of where the CDR3 ends, so the germline J gene completes it. The CDR3 is 12 residues long. Germline CDR1 and CDR2: DFQATT and SNEGSKA (reference sequence). V shed 4 bases and J shed 0 bases, with 7 bases lying between them.

In its sample, this clone was seen many times. Read data end 3 residues before the CDR3 end; the end is taken from the germline J gene. The chain has TRBV7-3 and TRBJ1-2; D is ambiguous. Between the trimmed V and J ends, which lost 5 bases and 4 bases, there was a span of 20 bases. The CDR3 totals 16 residues. Germline V gene data show CDR1 as SGHTA and CDR2 as FQGTGA. CDR3: CASSQLVPAVGYGYTF. The DNA read from the CDR3 is TGTGCCAGCAGCCAATTAGTTCCCGCTGTTGGCTATGGC.

This clone came up many times. The read terminates 3 residues before the CDR3 end, so the remaining end is supplied by the germline J gene. The chain carries TRBV18 and TRBJ2-1, with 7 bases identical to TRBD2. The germline CDR1 and CDR2 sequences are KGHSH and LQKENI. This CDR3 has 16 amino acids. V lost 3 bases, J lost 5 bases, and 10 bases stayed unmatched. The CDR3 bases that were read are TGTGCCAGCTCACCCCTATCGGGCGGGGGAGACAATGAG. Residues: CASSPLSGGGDNE. The entire CDR3 reads CASSPLSGGGDNEQFF.

The table lists this clone with many counts. The read terminates 3 residues before the CDR3 end, so the remaining end is supplied by the germline J gene. This chain links TRBV7-3 with TRBJ2-3; TRBD2 might be the D (6 bases). Trimming shortened V by 5 bases and J by 2 bases, and 14 bases separated the two germline ends. Germline V CDR1 and CDR2: SGHTA, FQGTGA. The CDR3 is 15 amino acids. CDR3 residues: CASSTRLGPTDTQYF. The CDR3 DNA, read in part, is TGTGCCAGCAGCACCCGACTAGGCCCCACAGATACG.

This clone was counted only a few times. The CDR3 goes on 3 residues after the read ends, and that part is filled in from the germline J gene. V gene TRBV7-9 combines with J gene TRBJ1-3, with TRBD1 as a possible D gene (5 bases). The CDR3 contains 13 residues. Germline-derived CDR1 and CDR2 are SEHNR and FQNEAQ (reference sequence). V lost 6 bases and J lost 2, with 8 bases in between. The CDR3: CASSRTPGNTIYF. The part of the CDR3 DNA that was read is TGTGCCAGCAGTAGGACACCTGGAAACACC.

This clone was counted at least ten times. The read halts 3 residues ahead of the CDR3 end, with the missing end drawn from the germline J gene. The chain has TRBV20-1 and TRBJ2-3; a weak D match, TRBD2 (6 bases). Germline-derived CDR1 and CDR2 are DFQATT and SNEGSKA (reference sequence). CDR3 length: 13 residues. With 6 bases removed from V and 5 bases from J, the gap between germline ends came to 15 bases. The CDR3 reads CSAAAGSGDTQYF. The CDR3 DNA, read in part, is TGCAGTGCCGCCGCCGGGAGCGGAGATACG.

This clone was seen a few times. The read ends 3 residues shy of where the CDR3 ends; the end is completed using the germline J gene. This rearrangement joins TRBV18 to TRBJ2-2, with TRBD2 matching over 11 bases. CDR3 length equals 16 residues. V shed 1 base, J shed 4 bases, and the junction held 2 bases outside the gene matches. Germline CDR1 reads KGHSH; CDR2 reads LQKENI. CDR3 in amino acids: CASSPLAGGSTGELFF. CDR3 bases read: TGTGCCAGCTCACCACTAGCGGGAGGGAGCACCGGGGAG.

In the case of this clone: The read ends 3 residues early relative to the CDR3; the germline J gene fills the gap. V and J are TRBV5-5 and TRBJ2-7; tentative D call: TRBD1 (5 bases). Germline-derived CDR1 and CDR2 are SGHKS and YYEKEE (reference sequence). V shed 5 bases and J shed 4 bases, with 10 bases lying between them. The CDR3 is made up of 12 amino acids. The part of the CDR3 DNA that was read is TGTGCCAGCAGTGCCCAGGGTTACGAG. This sequence encodes CASSAQGYE. The whole CDR3 region reads CASSAQGYEQYF.

This clone was picked up many times. The CDR3 end falls 3 residues outside the read, so it is completed with the germline J gene. J is TRBJ2-7 and V is TRBV6-2 or TRBV6-3, with 9 bases that match TRBD2. This CDR3 has 14 residues. With 9 bases clipped from V and 2 bases from J, the junction kept 8 bases outside the gene matches. Germline CDR1 MNHEY, CDR2 SVGEGT. This CDR3 is CASMTSGIPYEQYF. The DNA read from the CDR3 is TGTGCCAGTATGACTAGCGGTATACCCTACGAG.

Of note for this clone: The read is 3 residues too short to cover the CDR3 end, so that end is filled in from the germline J gene. This rearrangement joins TRBV2 to TRBJ2-5; 15 bases match TRBD2. The CDR3 is 17 amino acids. Germline CDR1 is SNHLY and CDR2 is FYNNEI. After removal of 5 bases from V and 2 bases from J, the junction contained 6 bases not matched to a gene. The CDR3 spells CASSRGGLAGGQETQYF. CDR3 DNA, as far as it was read: TGTGCCAGCAGTAGAGGGGGACTAGCGGGGGGACAAGAGACC.

There are many counts of this clone. The observed sequence ends 3 residues before the CDR3 terminus, with the missing tail filled in from the germline J gene. The V gene is TRBV5-1, the J gene TRBJ2-1; D may match TRBD1 or TRBD2 (5 bases each). The CDR3 extends over 16 amino acids. V lost 5 bases to trimming and J lost 2 bases, with 17 bases between them. The germline V gene has CDR1 SGHRS and CDR2 YFSETQ. The CDR3 sequence: CASRLETREPYNEQFF. The sequenced part of the CDR3 DNA is TGCGCCAGCAGACTTGAGACCAGGGAGCCCTACAATGAG. Full variable domain (missing parts from reference TRBV5-1 and TRBJ2-1): KAGVTQTPRYLIKTRGQQVTLSCSPISGHRSVSWYQQTPGQGLQFLFEYFSETQRNKGNFPGRFSGRQFSNSRSEMNVSTLELGDSALYLCASRLETREPYNEQFFGPGTRLTVL.

Many counts were recorded for this clone. The observed sequence ends 3 residues before the CDR3 terminus, with the missing tail filled in from the germline J gene. V usage is TRBV7-2 and J usage is TRBJ1-6, with D hard to call. The CDR3 covers 13 residues. V lost 3 bases and J 4 bases, leaving 4 bases between the germline ends. In germline, CDR1 is SGHTA, CDR2 FQGNSA. CDR3 region: CASSFLYNSPLHF. The sequenced part of the CDR3 DNA is TGTGCCAGCAGCTTCCTTTATAATTCACCC. Full variable domain (remainder filled in from reference TRBV7-2 and TRBJ1-6): GAGVSQSPSNKVTEKGKDVELRCDPISGHTALYWYRQSLGQGLEFLIYFQGNSAPDKSGLPSDRFSAERTGGSVSTLTIQRTQQEDSAVYLCASSFLYNSPLHFGNGTRLTVT.

Concerning this clone: Read sequence stops 3 residues before the CDR3 end, and the germline J gene provides the missing end. The rearrangement joins TRBV20-1 to TRBJ2-7; TRBD2 aligns across 8 bases. Per the germline V gene, CDR1 is DFQATT and CDR2 is SNEGSKA (reference sequence). There are 13 residues in the CDR3. After removal of 6 bases from V and 6 bases from J, the junction contained 10 bases not matched to a gene. CDR3 DNA (partial): TGCAGTGCAGATAGCGGGGCCCTTTCCGAG. Protein: CSADSGALSE. The entire CDR3 reads CSADSGALSEQYF.

This clone was detected ten times or more. The read ends 3 residues before the CDR3 terminus; that terminus is restored from the germline J gene. The chain uses TRBV6-1 and TRBJ2-5; possible D gene TRBD1, 6 bases. CDR1 and CDR2 (germline): MNHNS, SASEGT. The V gene lost 2 bases and the J gene lost 5 bases, with 15 bases spanning the gap. The CDR3 is 15 residues long. The CDR3 reads CASSEIQGPWETQYF. Partial CDR3 DNA: TGTGCCAGCAGTGAAATCCAGGGGCCTTGGGAGACC.

Only a few counts were recorded for this clone. The read stops 3 residues short of the end of the CDR3; the missing end is completed from the germline J gene. The V and J genes are TRBV20-1 and TRBJ2-7; the D gene is possibly TRBD1 (6 bases). The CDR3 has 14 residues. The germline gives CDR1 DFQATT, CDR2 SNEGSKA (reference sequence). Trimming took 7 bases from V and 2 from J, leaving 18 bases between them. Partial CDR3 DNA: TGCAGTGTACTGGGACAATATAATACCTACGAG. Its translation is CSVLGQYNTYE. The full CDR3 is CSVLGQYNTYEQYF.